The clone carrying this T cell receptor beta chain was seen a few times. No antigen is known for it. Specified time point: persistent/refractory GD, antithyroid drugs over 5 years with positive TRAb. PBMC-derived RNA was used for the TCR library. Blood from the periphery, 8 to 9.5 milliliters in all, was drawn into EDTA tubes. Germline CDR1 reads MDHEN; CDR2 reads SYDVKM. The CDR3 spans 14 residues. Trimming pared 6 bases from V and 1 base from J, leaving 11 bases between. CDR3 regions were amplified by Arm-PCR using iRepertoire HTBI primers to build TCR beta libraries. TCRdb analysed the multiplex PCR reads with MiXCR anew, one entry per CDR3 protein. The sample includes about 300,000 distinct CDR3 sequences, approximately 20% seen only once; the top ten take about 61%. The sample comes from a study of regulatory T cells in long-lasting Graves disease. Notes on the study in general: New patients shared fewer public clonotypes (roughly 910) than persistent patients did (roughly 2,500).

The input for sequencing was peripheral blood mononuclear cells (PBMCs), taken when the disease was refractory, from a patient treated with antithyroid drugs. V gene TRBV28 combines with J gene TRBJ2-3; no firm D call. The TCR originated in a female donor with Graves disease. CDR3 DNA sequence: TGTGCCAGCAGCCACCAGTCGGGCACAGATACGCAGTATTTT. Protein sequence: CASSHQSGTDTQYF.